This T cell receptor beta chain was documented in a study of blood T cell repertoires in COVID-19. Background on the study: COVID-19 samples collected from the United States, Italy and Spain covered acute and convalescent phases.

In the authors' workflow: Estimates of nucleated cell counts were drawn from the amplification of reference gene primers. TCRdb keeps only in-frame clones here, not all; method: immunoSEQ multiplex PCR. V, J and clone size are those of that table, while D and trimming were read from the DNA. Of about 100,000 clones listed, 85% are singletons. The CDR3 runs to 16 residues. V was pared by 3 bases and J by 3 bases, with 18 bases between. Germline CDR1 and CDR2: MNHEY and SVGEGT. The sequence came from a human donor in a cohort sampled during active COVID-19. V and J are TRBV6-2 or TRBV6-3 and TRBJ2-7; D is possibly TRBD2 (6 bases). The specimen was peripheral blood. CDR3 DNA sequence: TGTGCCAGCAGTTATGCCCCCCGGGGGAAACTCTACGAGCAGTACTTC. It yields the protein CASSYAPRGKLYEQYF.